Below, one TCR beta chain is given with its context. What this receptor recognizes is not known. Base-call qualities are not available, and no considerably larger clone is one nucleotide away. V loses 1 base of germline sequence and J loses 0 bases, and the interval between the two ends is 7 bases. The CDR3, cysteine through phenylalanine, is 15 amino acids long. Of the read, only the CDR3 DNA is kept; its 45 bases are in frame from base 1. CDR1 and CDR2, looked up from the germline V gene, are SGHTA and FQGNSA. The collaborating institutions used their own protocols to collect whole blood in K2EDTA tubes. Collaborator samples were shipped for TCRbeta analysis as frozen whole blood, isolated PBMCs, or DNA extracted from either sample type. This entry comes from a study of blood T cell repertoires in COVID-19 (dated by TCRdb to 2020 to 2022). Some background on the complete study: Collaborator samples came from the United States, Italy and Spain and covered acute and convalescent phases of COVID-19. The material from the prospective study consisted of cDNA or gDNA derived from T cells, B-cell-depleted T cells, or PBMCs. The dataset comprised deeply sampled blood TCRbeta repertoires from subjects exposed to, actively infected with, or recovered from COVID-19. The repertoires were released in a freely available public database intended as a resource for research on the immune response to SARS-CoV-2. Samples were obtained from the ongoing ImmuneRACE study (first 160 participants) and from 1,254 subjects provided by 6 global collaborators. Sample metadata almost always included a de-identified subject ID, COVID-19 status, age in years and sex. HLA class I and class II types, where available, came from metadata supplied by the sample provider rather than from assay-based typing. General findings and caveats noted by the study authors: How much clinical and demographic metadata was included differed by source and by participant, and the metadata was provided uncurated.

The immunoSEQ Assay, a bias-controlled multiplex PCR, was used to amplify TCRbeta CDR3 regions from genomic DNA. In the source study's methods: The number of nucleated cells in each sample was estimated by amplification of reference gene primers within the assay. Sequence reads were collapsed and filtered to measure the absolute abundance of every unique TCRbeta CDR3 rearrangement. For each sample, productive Simpson clonality was calculated as the square root of Simpson's diversity index across productive rearrangements. As stored in TCRdb, this immuneACCESS dataset retains in-frame rearrangements with V and J assigned. A fraction of the clones does not appear; measured against another copy, unresolved V genes explain less than half of the discrepancy, and the remainder lacks a known reason. The DNA was the basis for D and trimming; V, J and clone size are from that table. This sample has around 100,000 clones in its table, and around 84% of those were observed once. Of the sample, approximately 1.5% is held by the ten largest clones.

The material sequenced was peripheral blood. The TCR comes from a man aged 35 to 55 with acute or convalescent COVID-19. The V and J segments used are TRBV7-2 and TRBJ1-5; the D gene assignment is ambiguous. The CDR3 is CASSLVHDSNQPQHF. The nucleotides are TGTGCCAGCAGCTTAGTACATGATAGCAATCAGCCCCAGCATTTT.